The clone carrying this T cell receptor beta chain was counted between two and nine times. Its antigen is still unknown. Germline V gene data show CDR1 as KGHSH and CDR2 as LQKENI. CDR3 size: 15 residues. Germline trimming cut 2 bases from V and 1 base from J; bases unmatched to any gene: 3. The data stem from a study of a mutant IDH1 vaccine in newly diagnosed glioma. On the study more broadly: Pretreatment consisted of radiotherapy, temozolomide, or both, with most receiving both.

This table comes from immunoSEQ multiplex PCR, and its TCRdb copy is limited to in-frame clones, with some not included. The sample lists about 32,000 clones; around four fifths were seen once. Time point: week 35, safety follow-up. Doses comprised 300 ug of mutant IDH1 20-mer peptide each, plus topical imiquimod. The chain employs TRBV18 and TRBJ2-7; 9 bases are shared with TRBD2. The sequence came from a woman in her 40s with glioma. Sequencing used PBMCs, obtained from a glioma patient whose treatment included an IDH1 peptide vaccine. The CDR3 sequence is CASSPTAGGSYEQYF. DNA for the CDR3: TGTGCCAGCTCACCAACCGCGGGGGGGTCCTACGAGCAGTACTTC.